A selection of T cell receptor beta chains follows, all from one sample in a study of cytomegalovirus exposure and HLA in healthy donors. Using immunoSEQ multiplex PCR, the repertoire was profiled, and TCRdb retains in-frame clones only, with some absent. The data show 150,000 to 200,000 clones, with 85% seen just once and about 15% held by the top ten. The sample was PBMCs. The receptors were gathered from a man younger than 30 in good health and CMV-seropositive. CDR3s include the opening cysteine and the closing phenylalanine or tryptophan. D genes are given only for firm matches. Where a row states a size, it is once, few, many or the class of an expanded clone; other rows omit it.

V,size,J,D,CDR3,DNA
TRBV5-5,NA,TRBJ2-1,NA,CASSGGASGYNEQFF,TGTGCCAGCAGCGGGGGGGCTAGCGGCTACAATGAGCAGTTCTTC
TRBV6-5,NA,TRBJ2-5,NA,CASSYSETQYF,TGTGCCAGCAGTTATTCGGAGACCCAGTACTTC
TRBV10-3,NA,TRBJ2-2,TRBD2,CAISDVTSGPHTGELFF,TGTGCCATCAGTGATGTGACTAGCGGACCCCACACCGGGGAGCTGTTTTTT
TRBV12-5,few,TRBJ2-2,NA,CASGSAGTRTNTGELFF,TGTGCTAGTGGCTCTGCGGGGACCCGCACCAACACCGGGGAGCTGTTTTTT
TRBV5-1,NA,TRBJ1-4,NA,CASSFQGLGEKLFF,TGCGCCAGCAGCTTCCAGGGTCTCGGTGAAAAACTGTTTTTT
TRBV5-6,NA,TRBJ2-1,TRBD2,CASSSPGLQLNEQFF,TGTGCCAGCAGCTCCCCGGGACTACAACTCAATGAGCAGTTCTTC
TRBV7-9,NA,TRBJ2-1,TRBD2,CASSFGLAGGSSYNEQFF,TGTGCCAGCAGCTTCGGACTAGCGGGAGGAAGCTCCTACAATGAGCAGTTCTTC
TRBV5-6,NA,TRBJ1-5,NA,CASSWGQGRQPQHF,TGTGCCAGCAGCTGGGGTCAGGGAAGGCAGCCCCAGCATTTT
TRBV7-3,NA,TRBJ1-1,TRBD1,CASSPGQGTTEAFF,TGTGCCAGCAGCCCCGGACAGGGCACCACTGAAGCTTTCTTT
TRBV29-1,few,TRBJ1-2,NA,CSVDSAANYGYTF,TGCAGCGTTGATTCTGCGGCAAACTATGGCTACACCTTC
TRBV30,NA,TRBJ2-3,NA,CAWSLTADTQYF,TGTGCCTGGAGCCTAACGGCAGATACGCAGTATTTT
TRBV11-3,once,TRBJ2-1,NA,CASSLRGGNEQFF,TGTGCCAGCAGTCTCCGGGGTGGTAATGAGCAGTTCTTC
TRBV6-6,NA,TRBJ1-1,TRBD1,CASRSTGENTEAFF,TGTGCCAGCAGGAGTACAGGGGAAAACACTGAAGCTTTCTTT
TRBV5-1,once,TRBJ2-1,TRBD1,CASSSDRGQFF,TGCGCCAGCAGCTCGGACAGGGGGCAGTTCTTC
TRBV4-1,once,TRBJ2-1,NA,CASSQALGRGSYNEQFF,TGCGCCAGCAGCCAAGCCTTGGGGCGGGGTAGCTACAATGAGCAGTTCTTC
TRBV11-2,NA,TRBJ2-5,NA,CASSPTSMETQYF,TGTGCCAGCAGCCCGACTAGTATGGAGACCCAGTACTTC
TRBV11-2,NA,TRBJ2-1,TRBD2,CASSLGWGTSGGWNEQFF,TGTGCCAGCAGCTTAGGATGGGGGACTAGCGGGGGGTGGAATGAGCAGTTCTTC
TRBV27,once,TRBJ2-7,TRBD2,CASSLSGASGRAHEQYF,TGTGCCAGCAGTTTATCGGGCGCTAGCGGGAGGGCCCACGAGCAGTACTTC
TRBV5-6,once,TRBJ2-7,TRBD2,CASSLRGSGGHEVDEQYF,TGTGCCAGCAGCTTGAGAGGCAGCGGGGGTCACGAAGTCGACGAGCAGTACTTC
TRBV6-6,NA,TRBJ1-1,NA,CASAPGAPTEAFF,TGTGCCAGCGCCCCAGGGGCGCCCACTGAAGCTTTCTTT
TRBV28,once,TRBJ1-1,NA,CASSSPAGLYEAFF,TGTGCCAGCAGTTCCCCGGCGGGACTTTATGAAGCTTTCTTT
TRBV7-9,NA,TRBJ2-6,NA,CASSSRQSFGANVLTF,TGTGCCAGCAGCTCCAGACAGAGTTTTGGGGCCAACGTCCTGACTTTC
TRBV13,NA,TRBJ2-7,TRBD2,CASSLGPTSGYYEQYF,TGTGCCAGCAGCTTGGGGCCGACTAGCGGGTACTACGAGCAGTACTTC
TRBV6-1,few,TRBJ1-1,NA,CATTGAFEAFF,TGTGCCACCACTGGGGCCTTTGAAGCTTTCTTT
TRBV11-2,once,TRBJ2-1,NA,CASRTEDNEQFF,TGTGCCAGCAGGACAGAGGACAATGAGCAGTTCTTC
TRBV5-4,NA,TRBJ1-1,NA,CASSSSENTEAFF,TGTGCCAGCAGCTCCTCAGAGAACACTGAAGCTTTCTTT
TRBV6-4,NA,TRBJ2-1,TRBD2,CASSSSWTSGYNEQFF,TGTGCCAGCAGTTCATCTTGGACTAGCGGGTACAATGAGCAGTTCTTC
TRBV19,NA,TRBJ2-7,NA,CASSIDAGDYEQYF,TGTGCCAGTAGTATAGACGCCGGAGACTACGAGCAGTACTTC
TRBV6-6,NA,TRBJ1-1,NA,CASSSGAGGAEAFF,TGTGCCAGCAGTTCCGGAGCTGGGGGGGCTGAAGCTTTCTTT
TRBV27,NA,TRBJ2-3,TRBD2,CASSLGTSGSDTQYF,TGTGCCAGCAGTTTAGGGACTAGCGGGAGTGATACGCAGTATTTT
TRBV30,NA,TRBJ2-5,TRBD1,CAWSSTGAGETQYF,TGTGCCTGGAGTTCTACAGGGGCCGGGGAGACCCAGTACTTC
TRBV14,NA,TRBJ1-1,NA,CASSDPRGMNTEAFF,TGTGCCAGCAGCGACCCCCGGGGGATGAACACTGAAGCTTTCTTT
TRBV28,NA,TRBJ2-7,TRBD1,CASNGQGENYEQYF,TGTGCCAGCAACGGACAGGGGGAAAATTACGAGCAGTACTTC
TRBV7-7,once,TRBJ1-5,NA,CASSPPDRNSNQPQHF,TGTGCCAGCAGCCCACCCGACAGAAATAGCAATCAGCCCCAGCATTTT
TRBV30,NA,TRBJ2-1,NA,CAWSQTGANEQFF,TGTGCCTGGAGCCAAACTGGGGCAAATGAGCAGTTCTTC
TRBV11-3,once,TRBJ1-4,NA,CASSLGGLNEKLFF,TGTGCCAGCAGCTTAGGAGGCTTGAATGAAAAACTGTTTTTT
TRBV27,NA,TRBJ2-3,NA,CASSLDGGSTDTQYF,TGTGCCAGCAGTTTAGACGGCGGTTCCACAGATACGCAGTATTTT
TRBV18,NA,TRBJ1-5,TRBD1,CASSPTGTGGLDQPQHF,TGTGCCAGCTCACCAACCGGGACAGGGGGGCTTGATCAGCCCCAGCATTTT
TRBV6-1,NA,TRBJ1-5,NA,CASRGPDSGAQHF,TGTGCCAGCAGGGGACCGGATTCGGGGGCCCAGCATTTT
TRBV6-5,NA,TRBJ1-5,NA,CASSYRESNNQPQHF,TGTGCCAGCAGTTACCGCGAGTCTAACAATCAGCCCCAGCATTTT
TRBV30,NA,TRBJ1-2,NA,CAWASQDWFNYGYTF,TGTGCCTGGGCCTCCCAGGACTGGTTTAACTATGGCTACACCTTC
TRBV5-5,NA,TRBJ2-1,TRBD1,CASSLGGQIGNEQFF,TGTGCCAGCAGCTTGGGGGGACAGATAGGGAATGAGCAGTTCTTC
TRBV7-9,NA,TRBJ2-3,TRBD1,CASSFLQGSTDTQYF,TGTGCCAGCAGCTTCTTACAGGGGAGCACAGATACGCAGTATTTT
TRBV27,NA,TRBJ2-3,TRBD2,CASIPLGLADTDTQYF,TGTGCCAGCATCCCCCTGGGGCTAGCGGACACAGATACGCAGTATTTT
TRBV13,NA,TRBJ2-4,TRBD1,CASSPFGQGNIQYF,TGTGCCAGCAGCCCCTTTGGACAGGGTAACATTCAGTACTTC
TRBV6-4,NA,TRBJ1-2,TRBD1,CASSERRGLGYTF,TGTGCCAGCAGTGAGCGCAGGGGGCTTGGCTACACCTTC
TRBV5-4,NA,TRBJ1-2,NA,CASSFASGRGYTF,TGTGCCAGCAGCTTTGCGTCTGGTCGGGGCTACACCTTC
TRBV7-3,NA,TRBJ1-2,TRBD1,CASSLQGQGASSYTF,TGTGCCAGCAGCCTCCAGGGACAGGGGGCATCGAGCTACACCTTC
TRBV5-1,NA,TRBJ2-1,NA,CASSLVRVGNEQFF,TGCGCCAGCAGCTTAGTCAGGGTGGGCAATGAGCAGTTCTTC
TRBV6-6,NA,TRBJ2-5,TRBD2,CASSPTSGKETQYF,TGTGCCAGCAGCCCTACTAGCGGGAAAGAGACCCAGTACTTC
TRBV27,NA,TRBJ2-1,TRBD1,CASSRLGQAFYNEQFF,TGTGCCAGCAGTAGACTTGGACAGGCCTTCTACAATGAGCAGTTCTTC